In its sample, the clone carrying this TCR beta chain was seen once. The sample originates from a study of memory CD4+ T cells and cytomegalovirus serostatus. Study overall: Healthy Belgian adult donors included roughly nine CMV-positive and some 24 CMV-negative people.

The germline V gene encodes CDR1 LNHDA and CDR2 SQIVND (reference sequence). CDR3 length equals 16 residues. J lost 6 bases, V lost 5 bases, and 15 bases had no gene match. Single viable CD3+CD4+CD8-CD45RO+ cells were sorted as the memory CD4+ T cells. Positive selection with CD4 microbeads enriched total CD4+ T cells. Data came from immunoSEQ multiplex PCR; TCRdb stores just in-frame clones and leaves some out. Counted here are about 50,000 clones, more than 70% occurring once; the ten biggest clones make up less than 0.85%. J is TRBJ2-7 and V is TRBV19; 8 bases align to TRBD2. Sequences were obtained from memory CD4+ T cells from blood. This TCR derives from an adult in good health and CMV-seronegative. CDR3 amino acids: CASSPKGSGNPREQYF. In DNA, the CDR3 is TGTGCCAGTAGTCCGAAAGGTAGCGGGAACCCCCGCGAGCAGTACTTC.